Sequencing of this T cell receptor (beta chain) was carried out in a study of shared clonotypes between healthy human individuals. Study-wide points: Larger estimated richness was generally seen in naive subsets than in memory subsets.

Germline V gene sequence: CDR1 SGHTA, CDR2 FQGNSA. V gave up 2 bases and J gave up 1 base, with 9 bases separating them. CDR3 size: 15 residues. Points on this clone: Its antigen is unknown.

Libraries were prepared by immunoSEQ multiplex PCR; TCRdb keeps only in-frame clonotypes and omits some of them. The sample consists of 2 million to 3 million clones, over 85% of them appearing once. This TCR came from a man between 18 and 29 years old in good health. The sample consisted of naive CD4+ T cells sorted from blood. The subset: CD45RA+ positively selected. This chain connects TRBV7-2 to TRBJ1-3, with D unclear. The DNA for the CDR3 is TGTGCCAGCAGCTTATTTGATCGGTCTGGAAACACCATATATTTT. Amino acid sequence: CASSLFDRSGNTIYF.